Listed below are T cell receptor beta chains from one sample, sequenced in a study of shared clonotypes between healthy human individuals. Produced via immunoSEQ multiplex PCR; TCRdb's table is partial and in-frame only. The table has roughly 2,000,000 clones, around 93% seen once; the top ten hold less than 2%. The sequencing sample was made of naive CD8+ T cells from PBMCs. Receptors were obtained from a man younger than 35 in good health. Some clones in this sample may be carry-over from other donors' samples. Both conserved end residues are part of each CDR3. Fields, in order: V gene, J gene, CDR3 protein.

V: TRBV7-2
J: TRBJ2-1
CDR3: CASSFGAGAYNEQFF

V: TRBV19
J: TRBJ2-1
CDR3: CATQETSGSGNEQFF

V: TRBV6-5
J: TRBJ1-2
CDR3: CATLGMGGYTF

V: TRBV6-5
J: TRBJ2-2
CDR3: CASSYSGENTGELFF

V: TRBV6-5
J: TRBJ2-3
CDR3: CASSDLVGQGTQYF

V: TRBV28
J: TRBJ2-1
CDR3: CASSSRTATGEQFF

V: TRBV7-9
J: TRBJ1-2
CDR3: CASSQSGNYGYTF

V: TRBV30
J: TRBJ1-3
CDR3: CAWNRALSGNTIYF

V: TRBV27
J: TRBJ1-1
CDR3: CASSLVPNTEAFF

V: TRBV4-1
J: TRBJ2-1
CDR3: CASSQGHGNEQFF

V: TRBV4-3
J: TRBJ2-3
CDR3: CASSQDSAGTLTDTQYF

V: TRBV9
J: TRBJ2-7
CDR3: CASSVGDGTYEQYF

V: TRBV5-4
J: TRBJ1-5
CDR3: CASSTGTGNNQPQHF

V: TRBV18
J: TRBJ2-5
CDR3: CASSPNDRESETQYF

V: TRBV29-1
J: TRBJ1-2
CDR3: CSASDRFYGYTF

V: TRBV15
J: TRBJ2-1
CDR3: CATSSEELEPNSYNEQFF

V: TRBV7-9
J: TRBJ2-2
CDR3: CASSWTRGQGTGELFF

V: TRBV6-1
J: TRBJ1-1
CDR3: CASSRHRENTEAFF

V: TRBV9
J: TRBJ2-4
CDR3: CASSESSGSIQYF

V: TRBV27
J: TRBJ1-5
CDR3: CASSLFGTGHQPQHF

V: TRBV28
J: TRBJ1-1
CDR3: CASSLGGGTEAFF

V: TRBV6-5
J: TRBJ2-1
CDR3: CASSGDRGPYNEQFF

V: TRBV9
J: TRBJ1-5
CDR3: CASSAGQGNNQPQHF

V: TRBV6-1
J: TRBJ2-7
CDR3: CASSEFTTGAYEQYF

V: TRBV7-8
J: TRBJ1-1
CDR3: CASSEGRGTEAFF

V: TRBV2
J: TRBJ2-5
CDR3: CASAHGGQGYVQETQYF

V: TRBV10-1
J: TRBJ2-5
CDR3: CASSRTGPETQYF

V: TRBV7-2
J: TRBJ1-1
CDR3: CASSFWGLNTEAFF

V: TRBV7-8
J: TRBJ1-4
CDR3: CASTIPGGKNGANEKLFF

V: TRBV19
J: TRBJ1-2
CDR3: CASQQGPWTYGYTF

V: TRBV4-3
J: TRBJ1-2
CDR3: CASSSTRGLDYGYTF

V: TRBV2
J: TRBJ2-7
CDR3: CASRGLAGGLEQYF

V: TRBV9
J: TRBJ2-1
CDR3: CASNVRDRGGNEQFF

V: TRBV13
J: TRBJ2-3
CDR3: CASSLRSDLTDTQYF

V: TRBV5-4
J: TRBJ1-1
CDR3: CASSPGSRGRGTEAFF

V: TRBV27
J: TRBJ1-2
CDR3: CASTVGASNYGYTF

V: TRBV9
J: TRBJ2-2
CDR3: CASSVGGRTTGELFF

V: TRBV10-2
J: TRBJ1-4
CDR3: CASSRSASNEKLFF

V: TRBV6-5
J: TRBJ2-3
CDR3: CASSPRTGTDTQYF

V: TRBV28
J: TRBJ2-1
CDR3: CASSQQGTLAGGPGDEQFF